A single sample is the source of the 21 T cell receptor beta chains below, sequenced in a study of OX40 agonist ivuxolimab in advanced cancers. The receptor library was made with the immunoSEQ multiplex PCR assay. The immuneACCESS repertoire file appears here via TCRdb, limited to in-frame rearrangements. These files lack a portion of the clones; in checked studies, under half of the deficit traces to unresolved V genes, and the cause of the others is not known. Recorded for this sample are more than 55,000 clones; about 86% of them occurred a single time. 3.5% to 4% of the sample comes from the top ten. The sample here was CD4+ or CD8+ T cells sorted from blood, taken in a trial of the OX40 agonist ivuxolimab. All receptors derive from an adult with an advanced solid tumor such as melanoma, head and neck, liver or kidney cancer.

As regards this clone: Germline is not matched at one junction end, which may reflect a read error. This sequence joins TRBV5-4 and TRBJ2-5, with D possibly being TRBD2 (6 bases). This CDR3 is built from 12 residues. CDR1 SGHNT and CDR2 YYREEE come from the germline V gene (reference sequence). The CDR3 is CASSLGFRDSDF. Written as DNA, the CDR3 is TGTGCCAGCAGCTTGGGTTTCCGGGACTCCGACTTC.

The V gene is TRBV5-1, the J gene TRBJ2-5; either TRBD1 or TRBD2 may fit D (5 bases each). There are 15 residues in the CDR3. V was trimmed by 4 bases and J by 3 bases, leaving 16 bases between them. Germline loops: CDR1 SGHRS, CDR2 YFSETQ. CDR3 nucleotide sequence: TGCGCCAGCAGCCCCACGGGACGTACCGAAGAGACCCAGTACTTC. Translated: CASSPTGRTEETQYF.

This chain joins TRBV5-4 and TRBJ1-1; D is uncertain. Between the trimmed V and J ends, which lost 3 bases and 5 bases, there was a span of 8 bases. In germline, CDR1 is SGHNT, CDR2 YYREEE (reference sequence). The CDR3 runs to 12 residues. The CDR3 bases are TGTGCCAGCAGCTCCCAGGTTACTGAAGCTTTCTTT. Protein sequence: CASSSQVTEAFF.

V and J are TRBV5-4 and TRBJ2-2, with TRBD2 as a possible D gene (5 bases). The germline V gene encodes CDR1 SGHNT and CDR2 YYREEE (reference sequence). This CDR3 has 13 amino acids. The V end lost 3 bases, the J end lost 9 bases, and 12 bases lay between the germline ends. CDR3 DNA sequence: TGTGCCAGCAGCTATTCAGCGGACCGGGAGCTGTTTTTT. Its translation is CASSYSADRELFF.

The J gene is TRBJ1-2, the V gene TRBV7-2; a weak D match, TRBD1 (6 bases). Germline CDR1 reads SGHTA; CDR2 reads FQGNSA. V was pared by 1 base and J by 8 bases, with 11 bases between. The CDR3 consists of 13 residues. CDR3 DNA: TGTGCCAGCAGCTTAGATTACAGGGACGGCTACACCTTC. As protein: CASSLDYRDGYTF.

V and J are TRBV7-2 and TRBJ1-4; 7 nucleotides align to TRBD1. The V and J ends lost 5 bases and 2 bases, in that order; junction bases with no gene match: 5. Germline-derived CDR1 and CDR2 are SGHTA and FQGNSA. This CDR3 is built from 15 residues. The CDR3 bases are TGTGCCAGCAGCGTAGGGGGCTCCACTAATGAAAAACTGTTTTTT. Translating gives CASSVGGSTNEKLFF.

The gene calls are TRBV19 and TRBJ1-2; D is perhaps TRBD1 (5 bases). Deletions cut 4 bases from V and 5 bases from J, with 11 bases between. The germline V gene encodes CDR1 LNHDA and CDR2 SQIVND (reference sequence). This CDR3 is 13 amino acids long. The CDR3 sequence: CASSTNQGYGYTF. CDR3 DNA: TGTGCCAGTAGTACGAACCAGGGTTATGGCTACACCTTC.

This chain links TRBV2 with TRBJ1-2; D is uncertain. V shed 8 bases and J shed 10 bases, with 14 bases lying between them. This CDR3 is 11 amino acids long. In germline, CDR1 is SNHLY, CDR2 FYNNEI. CDR3 coding DNA: TGTGCCAGCGGGTCAGGAAATTTCTACACCTTC. It translates to CASGSGNFYTF.

This rearrangement joins TRBV14 to TRBJ1-5, with D hard to call. CDR3 length: 15 residues. Trimming took off 6 bases at V and 3 bases at J, with 15 bases between the two ends. The germline V gene has CDR1 SGHDN and CDR2 FVKESK. CDR3 residues: CASSLLGIYNQPQHF. In DNA form, the CDR3 reads TGTGCCAGCAGTCTTTTAGGAATTTACAATCAGCCCCAGCATTTT.

V is TRBV10-2 and J is TRBJ2-7, with 7 bases matching TRBD1. Germline assignment: CDR1 WSHSY and CDR2 SAAADI. Trimming cost V 7 bases and J 3 bases; bases outside gene matches: 9. The CDR3 length is 14 residues. CDR3 coding DNA: TGCGCCAGCACCCTTCTAGCAGGGGGCTACGAGCAGTACTTC. The encoded protein is CASTLLAGGYEQYF.

A single count supports this clone. The rearrangement joins TRBV7-9 to TRBJ1-6; D unclear. The CDR3 totals 12 residues. The V end was cut by 5 bases, the J end by 8 bases, with 7 bases between. CDR1 is SEHNR, CDR2 FQNEAQ, per germline (reference sequence). The CDR3: CASSLEDSPLHF. The CDR3 region has the DNA TGTGCCAGCAGCCTCGAGGATTCACCCCTCCACTTT. Full variable domain (outside the CDR3, taken from reference TRBV7-9 and TRBJ1-6): DTGVSQNPRHKITKRGQNVTFRCDPISEHNRLYWYRQTLGQGPEFLTYFQNEAQLEKSRLLSDRFSAERPKGSFSTLEIQRTEQGDSAMYLCASSLEDSPLHFGNGTRLTVT.

V gene TRBV5-5 combines with J gene TRBJ2-7; D might be TRBD2 (5 bases). The V gene's germline CDR1 is SGHKS and CDR2 YYEKEE (reference sequence). This CDR3 is built from 14 residues. Trimming stripped 1 base from V and 4 bases from J, with 12 bases between. CDR3 in DNA: TGTGCCAGCAGCTTGAGGGCGGGTACTTACGAGCAGTACTTC. As protein: CASSLRAGTYEQYF.

CDR3 amino acids: CASSFDRNTEAFF. CDR3 bases: TGTGCCAGTAGTTTCGATAGGAACACTGAAGCTTTCTTT. V and J are TRBV19 and TRBJ1-1, with D uncertain. CDR1 and CDR2 (germline): LNHDA, SQIVND (reference sequence). There are 13 residues in the CDR3. V was cut by 5 bases and J by 1 base, with 8 bases left in between.

This chain uses TRBV30 with TRBJ1-6; 8 bases align to TRBD1. Losses at the gene ends were 6 bases for V and 6 bases for J; bases not matched to a gene: 4. The CDR3 contains 13 residues. Germline CDR1 reads GTSNPN; CDR2 reads SVGIG (reference sequence). In DNA, the CDR3 is TGTGCCTGTACGGGACAGGCTAATTCACCCCTCCACTTT. As protein: CACTGQANSPLHF.

This sequence joins TRBV7-6 and TRBJ1-2; no clear D. CDR1 is SGHVS, CDR2 FNYEAQ, per germline. The CDR3 contains 13 residues. V dropped 4 bases and J dropped 4 bases, with 10 bases sitting between them. The CDR3 bases are TGTGCCAGCAGCTCCGGAAACGGCTATGGCTACACCTTC. Its translation: CASSSGNGYGYTF.

This chain joins TRBV5-1 and TRBJ2-7; D may be TRBD1 (6 bases). CDR1 is SGHRS and CDR2 is YFSETQ in the germline V gene. The CDR3 is made up of 13 amino acids. Trimming pared 0 bases from V and 5 bases from J, leaving 9 bases between. The CDR3 DNA follows: TGCGCCAGCAGCTTGGAACAGGGCCACGAGCAGTACTTC. As protein: CASSLEQGHEQYF. The full variable domain, rest sourced from reference TRBV5-1 and TRBJ2-7, is KAGVTQTPRYLIKTRGQQVTLSCSPISGHRSVSWYQQTPGQGLQFLFEYFSETQRNKGNFPGRFSGRQFSNSRSEMNVSTLELGDSALYLCASSLEQGHEQYFGPGTRLTVT.

The chain links TRBV30 to TRBJ1-6; no reliable D call. This CDR3 comprises 15 residues. V lost 6 bases and J 0 bases, leaving 12 bases between the germline ends. CDR1 and CDR2 from the germline V gene are GTSNPN and SVGIG (reference sequence). The CDR3 here is CACPGRSSYNSPLHF. In DNA form, the CDR3 reads TGTGCCTGCCCCGGAAGGAGCTCCTATAATTCACCCCTCCACTTT.

J is TRBJ1-2 and V is TRBV6-5, with 8 bases matching TRBD1. Germline assignment: CDR1 MNHEY and CDR2 SVGAGI. The ends lost 4 bases at V and 7 bases at J; junction bases unmatched: 5. This CDR3 is built from 13 residues. The CDR3 region has the DNA TGTGCCAGCAGTTCAGGACAGGGAGTTGGCTACACCTTC. This encodes CASSSGQGVGYTF.

The chain employs TRBV6-5 and TRBJ2-5, with 7 bases lining up with TRBD2. This CDR3 comprises 14 residues. Germline CDR1 MNHEY, CDR2 SVGAGI. V dropped 0 bases and J dropped 7; count of bases not matched to a gene: 5. The CDR3: CASSYSRGEGTQYF. The CDR3 coding sequence is TGTGCCAGCAGTTACTCGAGAGGGGAGGGGACCCAGTACTTC.

This sequence joins TRBV5-6 and TRBJ2-5, with 7 bases matching TRBD1. The ends lost 3 bases at V and 5 bases at J; junction bases unmatched: 1. The CDR3 spans 12 residues. Per the germline V gene, CDR1 is SGHDT and CDR2 is YYEEEE. CDR3 region: CASSSQGETQYF. DNA of the CDR3: TGTGCCAGCAGCTCACAGGGGGAGACCCAGTACTTC.

The chain couples TRBV18 to TRBJ2-7, with TRBD1 identical over 7 bases. V gave up 0 bases and J gave up 6 bases; unmatched junction bases: 8. Germline CDR1 is KGHSH and CDR2 is LQKENI. This CDR3 has 15 residues. CDR3 sequence: CASSPPNRGRAEQYF. The CDR3 DNA follows: TGTGCCAGCTCACCACCGAACAGGGGCCGCGCCGAGCAGTACTTC.